The rows below give T cell receptor beta chains drawn from one sample of a study of TIL therapy for anti-PD-1-resistant metastatic lung cancer. The protocol was immunoSEQ multiplex PCR, while the TCRdb copy is restricted to in-frame clones and leaves out a portion. The sample lists around 21,000 clones, about two thirds occurring once. The specimen comprised blood, sampled at baseline. These receptors all come from a person between 30 and 79 years old with non-small cell lung cancer. Both conserved end residues are trimmed from each CDR3. The order of the fields is J gene, V gene, CDR3 protein.

TRBJ2-3 TRBV10-1 ASRRGTMGTDTQY
TRBJ2-3 TRBV6-5 ASSHRVDTQY
TRBJ2-3 TRBV2 ASTLWGVSTDTQY
TRBJ1-1 TRBV6-1 ASSDRAANTEAF
TRBJ2-2 TRBV7-2 ASSRTSGANTGELF
TRBJ2-1 TRBV7-2 ASSLASGRGYNEQF
TRBJ1-1 TRBV6-5 ASQGQGALNTEAF
TRBJ2-6 TRBV25-1 ASSESDRFRANVLT
TRBJ2-5 TRBV3-1/TRBV3-2 ASSLPSGGGTQY
TRBJ2-7 TRBV6-5 ASSPTVYEQY
TRBJ2-5 TRBV6-5 ASRRLVGETQY
TRBJ2-3 TRBV6-2/TRBV6-3 ASSYLLVSDRRDTDTQY